These 2 T cell receptor beta chains were all obtained from the same sample, sequenced in a study of shared clonotypes between healthy human individuals (dated by TCRdb to 2018 to 2020). Libraries came from the immunoSEQ multiplex PCR assay. What TCRdb holds here is the immuneACCESS table cut down to in-frame rearrangements. Part of the clones is not present; checked against another copy, under half of the missing clones reflect an unresolved V gene, and the others are unexplained. In this sample the table shows over 1.5 million clones, approximately 98% of which occur a single time. The ten largest clones capture about 0.45% of the sample. The sequencing input was naive CD4+ T cells sorted from blood. Read against the paper, the sample's cell subset or site label means: CD45RA+ positively selected. These receptors all stem from a young man in good health.

The CDR3 sequence is CASSFEGAVGYTF. DNA of the CDR3: TGTGCCAGCAGTTTCGAAGGGGCTGTTGGCTACACCTTC. The chain recombines TRBV28 with TRBJ1-2; a weak D match, TRBD1 (5 bases). From germline, CDR1 is MDHEN and CDR2 SYDVKM. Trimming shortened V by 3 bases and J by 7 bases, and 12 bases separated the two germline ends. This CDR3 contains 13 residues.

J is TRBJ2-3 and V is TRBV7-5; the table calls TRBD2, which could not be checked here. TRBV7-5 counts as a pseudogene. The CDR3 is made up of 18 amino acids. The chain's CDR3 is CVRTLRGGSLRSADTQYF. CDR3 coding DNA: TGTGTCAGAACCCTTCGGGGGGGATCACTTCGGTCTGCAGATACGCAGTATTTT.